The 27 T cell receptor beta chains reported below all come from one sample, sequenced in a study of blood T cells in healthy people across ages. The use of a sample-barcoded 5' primer and a J-beta primer mix characterized a second PCR of roughly 6 to 11 cycles. TCRdb re-called the 5' RACE reads with MiXCR, one entry per CDR3 protein. The sample has over a million distinct CDR3 sequences, 35% to 45% seen once; the top ten hold less than 5%. Sequences were obtained from blood. These TCRs come from a woman younger than 30 in good health.

V gene TRBV20-1 combines with J gene TRBJ2-7; 10 bases line up with TRBD2. Per germline, CDR1 DFQATT and CDR2 SNEGSKA (reference sequence). J gave up 4 bases and V 3 bases, and 18 bases lay outside the gene matches. The CDR3 contains 18 residues. The CDR3 DNA reads TGCAGTGCTAGGCCCGTCGTGAGCGGGAGGGCCCAAATGTACGAGCAGTACTTC. It yields the protein CSARPVVSGRAQMYEQYF.

This clonotype was detected once. The CDR3 protein is CASSVTPMGTEAFF. In DNA form, the CDR3 reads TGTGCCAGCAGCGTTACCCCGATGGGGACTGAAGCTTTCTTT. This chain connects TRBV9 to TRBJ1-1; D gene ambiguous. V gave up 2 bases and J gave up 5 bases, with 13 bases separating them. The germline CDR1 and CDR2 sequences are SGDLS and YYNGEE. The CDR3 contains 14 residues.

There are many counts of this clonotype. The chain combines TRBV12-3 or TRBV12-4 with TRBJ1-1; D possibly corresponds to TRBD1 (6 bases). The ends were cut back, 4 bases at V and 1 base at J, with 7 bases in the middle. This CDR3 spans 13 amino acids. CDR3 residues: CASSWGANTEAFF. In DNA form, the CDR3 reads TGTGCCAGCAGTTGGGGGGCGAACACTGAAGCTTTCTTT.

For the CDR3, the DNA is TGTGCCAGCAGTTTCCTTAGCGGGGGGGCCACCAAAAACATTCAGTACTTC. This gives the protein CASSFLSGGATKNIQYF. This chain joins TRBV27 and TRBJ2-4; TRBD2 aligns across 11 bases. CDR1 MNHEY and CDR2 SMNVEV come from the germline V gene (reference sequence). The V and J ends lost 3 bases and 2 bases, in that order; junction bases with no gene match: 6. The CDR3 consists of 17 residues.

This sequence joins TRBV7-8 and TRBJ2-1, with a tentative D call TRBD2 (6 bases). This CDR3 is 16 amino acids long. Germline CDR1 reads SGHVS; CDR2 reads FQNEAQ. Trimming stripped 1 base from V and 3 bases from J, with 13 bases between. This CDR3 is CASSLVFARGYNEQFF. The CDR3 coding sequence is TGTGCCAGCAGCTTAGTGTTTGCGCGGGGCTACAATGAGCAGTTCTTC.

Note on this clonotype: Germline and junction disagree at one end, which may indicate a read error. This chain links TRBV20-1 with TRBJ2-1; 8 nucleotides match TRBD1. Germline CDR1 reads DFQATT; CDR2 reads SNEGSKA (reference sequence). The CDR3 runs 15 residues. This CDR3 is CSAREETGVLDERFF. In DNA, the CDR3 is TGCAGTGCTAGAGAGGAGACAGGGGTTTTAGATGAGCGGTTCTTC.

This clonotype has just a few counts. This sequence joins TRBV20-1 and TRBJ2-3; 12 bases align to TRBD2. The junction had 4 bases not matched to a gene; V was cut back by 6 bases and J by 9 bases. CDR1 and CDR2 (germline): DFQATT, SNEGSKA (reference sequence). CDR3 length: 12 amino acids. The CDR3 protein is CSAQTSGGTQYF. The CDR3 coding sequence is TGCAGTGCCCAGACTAGCGGGGGAACGCAGTATTTT.

This clonotype was seen many times. V usage is TRBV29-1 and J usage is TRBJ2-4; D gene uncertain. Germline V gene sequence: CDR1 SQVTM, CDR2 ANQGSEA. This CDR3 comprises 14 residues. The V gene lost 7 bases and the J gene lost 5 bases, with 18 bases spanning the gap. The CDR3 here is CSARRLDRENIQYF. The CDR3 DNA is TGCAGCGCCCGGCGGCTGGATAGGGAAAACATTCAGTACTTC.

As to this clonotype: An end of the junction does not agree with germline; a read error may underlie this. This chain links TRBV4-1 with TRBJ2-3, with 9 bases matching TRBD2. The CDR3 extends over 17 amino acids. Germline V lookup: CDR1 MGHRA, CDR2 YSYEKL. The CDR3 DNA is TGCGCCAGCAGCCAGGGAGGACTAGCGTCTAGCACGGATACGCAGTATTTT. Protein sequence: CASSQGGLASSTDTQYF.

This clonotype was seen a handful of times. The chain recombines TRBV11-2 with TRBJ2-2; D is ambiguous. Germline V gene sequence: CDR1 SGHAT, CDR2 FQNNGV. The CDR3 loop spans 13 amino acids. V dropped 5 bases and J dropped 7 bases, with 11 bases sitting between them. In DNA, the CDR3 is TGTGCCAGCAGCCTTTCTACGAGCGGGGAGCTGTTTTTT. Translated, it gives CASSLSTSGELFF.

This clonotype was observed a handful of times. The chain couples TRBV28 to TRBJ1-1; D gene unclear. Trimming pared 2 bases from V and 4 bases from J, leaving 8 bases between. Germline V gene lookup returns CDR1 MDHEN and CDR2 SYDVKM. The length of the CDR3 is 13 residues. As DNA, the CDR3 is TGTGCCAGCAGTTTACCCCCACGCACTGAAGCTTTCTTT. Residues: CASSLPPRTEAFF. The whole variable domain, filled in from reference TRBV28 and TRBJ1-1, reads DVKVTQSSRYLVKRTGEKVFLECVQDMDHENMFWYRQDPGLGLRLIYFSYDVKMKEKGDIPEGYSVSREKKERFSLILESASTNQTSMYLCASSLPPRTEAFFGQGTRLTVV.

V usage is TRBV12-3 or TRBV12-4 and J usage is TRBJ2-3; tentatively, D is TRBD2 (6 bases). The CDR3 is 18 residues long. V was clipped by 5 bases and J by 2 bases, with 23 bases between them. CDR3 coding DNA: TGTGCCAGCAGTCCCCGGGGTAGCGGCCTACCGAACACAGATACGCAGTATTTT. Translated: CASSPRGSGLPNTDTQYF.

V gene TRBV7-2 combines with J gene TRBJ2-7; 9 nucleotides match TRBD1. Per germline, CDR1 SGHTA and CDR2 FQGNSA. The V segment lost 2 bases and the J segment 1 base; nucleotides outside the gene matches: 6. The CDR3 is 16 residues long. The CDR3 sequence: CASSLRSGTGSYEQYF. DNA for the CDR3: TGTGCCAGCAGCTTAAGGAGTGGGACAGGGTCCTACGAGCAGTACTTC.

This clonotype was observed a handful of times. V and J are TRBV11-2 and TRBJ1-1; D gene unclear. The germline V gene has CDR1 SGHAT and CDR2 FQNNGV. This CDR3 region has 13 residues. Trimming pared 3 bases from V and 7 bases from J, leaving 12 bases between. This CDR3 reads CASSFEDGLEAFF. CDR3 in DNA: TGTGCCAGCAGCTTCGAAGATGGACTTGAAGCTTTCTTT.

This clonotype occurred a few times. The chain carries TRBV4-1 and TRBJ2-1; TRBD2 aligns across 7 bases. The CDR3 loop spans 14 amino acids. V dropped 4 bases and J dropped 10; count of bases not matched to a gene: 10. The germline V gene encodes CDR1 MGHRA and CDR2 YSYEKL. CDR3 region: CASSRTRGVAEQFF. The CDR3 region has the DNA TGCGCCAGCAGCCGGACTCGGGGGGTGGCGGAGCAGTTCTTC.

This clonotype was detected a few times. The chain couples TRBV4-2 to TRBJ2-2, with D unclear. CDR1 is LGHNA, CDR2 YNFKEQ, per germline. CDR3 size: 15 residues. V dropped 1 base and J dropped 2 bases, with 8 bases sitting between them. The CDR3 DNA is TGTGCCAGCAGCCAAGCGGCCGGTAACACCGGGGAGCTGTTTTTT. Translation: CASSQAAGNTGELFF.

This chain joins TRBV7-8 and TRBJ2-7; 7 bases agree with TRBD2. This CDR3 contains 14 residues. Germline trimming cut 6 bases from V and 2 bases from J; bases unmatched to any gene: 7. CDR1 and CDR2 (germline): SGHVS, FQNEAQ. Here the CDR3 reads CASSEPSGAYEQYF. The CDR3 nucleotides are TGTGCCAGCAGTGAGCCTAGCGGAGCCTACGAGCAGTACTTC.

In its sample, this clonotype was seen a few times. The chain carries TRBV25-1 and TRBJ1-1; D is uncertain. CDR1 MGHDK and CDR2 SYGVNS come from the germline V gene. The CDR3 sequence is 13 residues long. V lost 3 bases and J lost 3, with 8 bases in between. The CDR3 DNA reads TGTGCCAGCAGTGATTTTGGTGACACTGAAGCTTTCTTT. It translates to CASSDFGDTEAFF.

This clonotype turned up a few times. The chain has TRBV4-1 and TRBJ1-2; D call uncertain. There are 15 residues in the CDR3. V dropped 0 bases and J dropped 0 bases, with 8 bases sitting between them. Germline V gene data show CDR1 as MGHRA and CDR2 as YSYEKL. The CDR3 loop is CASSQDRLTNYGYTF. The CDR3 coding sequence is TGCGCCAGCAGCCAAGATCGTTTGACTAACTATGGCTACACCTTC.

The rearrangement joins TRBV7-2 to TRBJ2-5, with D uncertain. CDR3 size: 15 residues. V was trimmed by 5 bases and J by 11 bases, leaving 24 bases between them. Germline lookup yields CDR1 SGHTA and CDR2 FQGNSA. The CDR3 loop is CASSNDVNSYNEQYF. The CDR3 region has the DNA TGTGCCAGCAGCAACGACGTGAACTCCTACAATGAGCAGTACTTC. Supplemented by reference TRBV7-2 and TRBJ2-5, the full variable domain reads GAGVSQSPSNKVTEKGKDVELRCDPISGHTALYWYRQSLGQGLEFLIYFQGNSAPDKSGLPSDRFSAERTGGSVSTLTIQRTQQEDSAVYLCASSNDVNSYNEQYFGPGTRLLVL.

This clonotype has just a few counts. The chain carries TRBV9 and TRBJ2-5; 10 bases are a match to TRBD1. Germline CDR1 and CDR2: SGDLS and YYNGEE. V shed 3 bases and J 5 bases; nucleotides not matched to a gene: 10. The CDR3 consists of 16 residues. The CDR3 protein is CASSAEGQGLTETQYF. Here the CDR3 DNA reads TGTGCCAGCAGCGCCGAGGGACAGGGGTTGACTGAGACCCAGTACTTC.

The chain couples TRBV4-1 to TRBJ1-5; no clear D. Trimming took 4 bases from V and 4 from J, leaving 11 bases between them. This CDR3 is 14 amino acids long. Germline V lookup: CDR1 MGHRA, CDR2 YSYEKL. This CDR3 is CASSLTYPNQPQHF. The CDR3 region has the DNA TGCGCCAGCAGCCTAACTTACCCTAATCAGCCCCAGCATTTT.

The CDR3 DNA reads as TGTGCCAGCAGCCTACGGGACAGTTACTCTGGGGCCAACGTCCTGACTTTC. As protein: CASSLRDSYSGANVLTF. The chain has TRBV6-1 and TRBJ2-6; 7 bases match TRBD1. Germline values: CDR1 MNHNS, CDR2 SASEGT. This CDR3 has 17 residues. The J segment lost 0 bases and the V segment lost 6 bases, leaving 8 bases of the junction unmatched.

The chain has TRBV20-1 and TRBJ2-5; D is ambiguous. The CDR3 loop spans 14 amino acids. V was trimmed by 0 bases and J by 6 bases, leaving 14 bases between them. The germline CDR1 and CDR2 sequences are DFQATT and SNEGSKA (reference sequence). CDR3 region: CSARDRAPRKTQYF. DNA of the CDR3: TGCAGTGCTAGAGATAGGGCCCCAAGGAAGACCCAGTACTTC.

Written as DNA, the CDR3 is TGTGCCAGCAGTTTTGACAGGGATGGTTCTGAAGCTTTCTTT. Its translation: CASSFDRDGSEAFF. V usage is TRBV12-3 or TRBV12-4 and J usage is TRBJ1-1; 7 bases agree with TRBD1. The CDR3 contains 14 residues. V was clipped by 3 bases and J by 6 bases; unmatched bases: 7.

The chain joins TRBV6-6 to TRBJ1-2; no firm D call. This CDR3 is 13 amino acids long. V was cut by 7 bases and J by 4 bases, with 13 bases left in between. The germline V gene has CDR1 MNHNY and CDR2 SVGAGI (reference sequence). The CDR3 loop is CASNERVSYGYTF. DNA for the CDR3: TGTGCCAGCAACGAACGGGTGTCCTATGGCTACACCTTC.

V gene TRBV28 combines with J gene TRBJ2-5; the D is unclear. TRBJ2-7 matches the DNA end more closely, so the J call is doubtful. The germline V gene has CDR1 MDHEN and CDR2 SYDVKM. The CDR3 is 14 amino acids. In nucleotides, the CDR3 is TGTGCCAGCAGTTTGGTCCGACAATCGTACGAGCAGTACTTC. Protein: CASSLVRQSYEQYF.